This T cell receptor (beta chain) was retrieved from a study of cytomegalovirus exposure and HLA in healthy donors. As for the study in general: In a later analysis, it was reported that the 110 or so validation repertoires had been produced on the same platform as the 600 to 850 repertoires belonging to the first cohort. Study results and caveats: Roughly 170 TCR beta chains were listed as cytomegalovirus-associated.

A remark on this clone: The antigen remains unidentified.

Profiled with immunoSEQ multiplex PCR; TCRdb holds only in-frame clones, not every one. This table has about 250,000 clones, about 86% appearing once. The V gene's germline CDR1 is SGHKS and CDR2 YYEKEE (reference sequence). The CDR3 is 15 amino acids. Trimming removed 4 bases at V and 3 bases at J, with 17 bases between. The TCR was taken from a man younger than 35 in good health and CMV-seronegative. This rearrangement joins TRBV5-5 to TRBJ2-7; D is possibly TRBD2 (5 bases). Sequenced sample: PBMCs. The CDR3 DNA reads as TGTGCCAGCAGCAGCAGCCCCGAGGGAGACTACGAGCAGTACTTC. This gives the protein CASSSSPEGDYEQYF.